A selection of T cell receptor beta chains follows, all from one sample in a study of CD8+ T cells in alopecia areata. The protocol was immunoSEQ multiplex PCR, while the TCRdb copy is restricted to in-frame clones and leaves out a portion. Among about 290,000 clones listed, 58% were seen once. The material sequenced was CD4+ T cells sorted from blood, taken at week 24, from a patient treated with tofacitinib. The source is a human donor with alopecia areata. Both conserved end residues are part of each CDR3. The D gene is left open where the match is weak. Clone size is shown for a subset of rows, as once, few, many or a class of expanded clone.

TRBV27	TRBJ1-2	-	-	CASSPEGGGYTF	TGTGCCAGCAGTCCCGAGGGGGGTGGCTACACCTTC
TRBV5-1	TRBJ2-1	few	-	CASSPDLQRLYNEQFF	TGCGCCAGCAGCCCCGATCTACAAAGGCTCTACAATGAGCAGTTCTTC
TRBV30	TRBJ2-7	-	-	CAWSVVREQYF	TGTGCCTGGAGTGTGGTGCGCGAGCAGTACTTC
TRBV28	TRBJ2-6	-	TRBD1	CASSLQGAGANVLTF	TGTGCCAGCAGTTTACAGGGGGCTGGGGCCAACGTCCTGACTTTC
TRBV19	TRBJ2-6	-	-	CASSIREFGPSSGANVLTF	TGTGCCAGTAGTATAAGGGAGTTCGGTCCGTCCTCTGGGGCCAACGTCCTGACTTTC
TRBV4-2	TRBJ1-2	-	-	CASSHVGKGPNYGYTF	TGTGCCAGCAGCCACGTCGGGAAGGGCCCAAACTATGGCTACACCTTC
TRBV19	TRBJ2-1	-	TRBD1	CASSITLGRQGAGEQFF	TGTGCCAGTAGTATCACTTTGGGGAGGCAGGGGGCAGGTGAGCAGTTCTTC
TRBV30	TRBJ1-1	few	-	CASWENTEAFF	TGTGCCTCATGGGAGAACACTGAAGCTTTCTTT
TRBV2	TRBJ2-5	-	-	CASSFGGRETQYF	TGTGCCAGCAGCTTTGGGGGGCGGGAGACCCAGTACTTC
TRBV29-1	TRBJ2-2	-	-	CHRDGDTGELFF	TGCCACCGGGACGGTGACACCGGGGAGCTGTTTTTT
TRBV30	TRBJ2-6	-	-	CAWSNRDYFLSGANVLTF	TGTGCCTGGAGTAACCGGGATTACTTCCTCTCTGGGGCCAACGTCCTGACTTTC
TRBV7-6	TRBJ1-6	few	-	CASSSGQMAGSPLHF	TGTGCCAGCAGTTCCGGACAGATGGCTGGGTCACCCCTCCACTTT
TRBV5-6	TRBJ1-2	-	-	CASSSKNYGYTF	TGTGCCAGCAGCTCCAAGAACTATGGCTACACCTTC
TRBV7-2	TRBJ2-3	-	TRBD1	CASSPDRGQDTQYF	TGTGCCAGCAGCCCAGACAGGGGGCAGGATACGCAGTATTTT
TRBV5-6	TRBJ1-4	few	TRBD1	CASSSTGGPNEKLFF	TGTGCCAGCAGCTCGACAGGGGGCCCTAATGAAAAACTGTTTTTT
TRBV29-1	TRBJ2-1	-	-	CSVEGHKVDNSYNEQFF	TGCAGCGTTGAGGGACATAAGGTCGACAACTCCTACAATGAGCAGTTCTTC
TRBV10-3	TRBJ2-3	-	-	CAISFGTSTDTQYF	TGTGCCATCAGTTTCGGGACTAGCACAGATACGCAGTATTTT
TRBV4-3	TRBJ1-6	-	TRBD1	CASSPGPGTGNSPLHF	TGCGCCAGCAGCCCAGGGCCTGGGACAGGGAATTCACCCCTCCACTTT
TRBV15	TRBJ1-3	-	-	CATSRIGQPSGNTIYF	TGTGCCACCAGCAGGATCGGACAGCCCTCTGGAAACACCATATATTTT
TRBV30	TRBJ1-1	few	-	CAWSSGLNTEAFF	TGTGCCTGGAGTAGTGGGTTAAACACTGAAGCTTTCTTT
TRBV6-5	TRBJ1-2	-	-	CATTDLTRANYGYTF	TGTGCCACTACAGACCTTACGAGGGCTAACTATGGCTACACCTTC
TRBV9	TRBJ2-3	-	-	CASSVVGETDTQYF	TGTGCCAGCAGCGTAGTGGGGGAAACAGATACGCAGTATTTT
TRBV20-1	TRBJ2-5	-	-	CSGLVQETQYF	TGCAGTGGACTGGTACAAGAGACCCAGTACTTC
TRBV29-1	TRBJ2-1	few	TRBD2	CSVAGTSVLNEQFF	TGCAGCGTTGCCGGGACTAGCGTTCTTAATGAGCAGTTCTTC
TRBV15	TRBJ1-1	-	-	CATSRDRRWESKNTEAFF	TGTGCCACCAGCAGAGATCGAAGGTGGGAAAGCAAGAACACTGAAGCTTTCTTT
TRBV9	TRBJ2-6	once	-	CASSPRGATGANVLTF	TGTGCCAGCAGCCCTAGAGGAGCTACCGGGGCCAACGTCCTGACTTTC
TRBV28	TRBJ1-3	few	-	CASREARDPPGNTIYF	TGTGCCAGCAGGGAAGCCAGGGATCCCCCTGGAAACACCATATATTTT
TRBV18	TRBJ1-1	-	TRBD1	CASSLDRGNTEAFF	TGTGCCAGCTCACTGGACAGGGGGAACACTGAAGCTTTCTTT
TRBV7-2	TRBJ2-5	-	TRBD1	CASSRTGEETQYF	TGTGCCAGCAGCCGGACAGGGGAAGAGACCCAGTACTTC
TRBV28	TRBJ2-7	-	-	CASSPPGQKIEQYF	TGTGCCAGCAGTCCCCCAGGACAGAAGATCGAGCAGTACTTC
TRBV5-1	TRBJ1-1	-	-	CASSLVRGRSTEAFF	TGCGCCAGCAGCTTGGTTAGGGGGAGAAGCACTGAAGCTTTCTTT
TRBV2	TRBJ2-4	few	-	CASSERLHIQYF	TGTGCCAGCAGTGAAAGACTTCACATTCAGTACTTC
TRBV6-6	TRBJ2-7	-	-	CATRERGPYEQYF	TGTGCCACCCGTGAAAGAGGGCCCTACGAGCAGTACTTC